This record covers a single T cell receptor (beta chain). What it recognizes is unknown. The data stem from a study of T cell responses to AZD1222 COVID-19 vaccine. Study-wide points: Most donors were white British, females outnumbered males, and clonal diversity was possibly underestimated. Repertoire sampling was restricted to post-peak T cell response timepoints.

Method: immunoSEQ multiplex PCR; TCRdb's copy keeps in-frame clones and lacks some. The data contain 95,000 to 100,000 clones, roughly nine tenths of them singletons. V gave up 1 base and J gave up 2 bases, with 11 bases separating them. CDR3 length: 16 amino acids. CDR1 and CDR2 (germline): SGHTA, FQGNSA. This chain joins TRBV7-2 and TRBJ2-2; D is undetermined. The sample consisted of peripheral blood, taken 28 days after the second AZD1222 dose. This receptor was obtained from an adult who received the AZD1222 COVID-19 vaccine. CDR3 sequence reads: CASSLGWTGNTGELFF. As DNA, the CDR3 is TGTGCCAGCAGCTTAGGGTGGACGGGCAACACCGGGGAGCTGTTTTTT.